This TCR beta chain was found in a study of T-cell memory formation after mild COVID-19. Each CDR3 protein is one row after TCRdb ran MiXCR on the 5' RACE reads. Seen here are about 150,000 distinct CDR3 sequences, under 25% observed once, and the top ten hold 2% to 2.5%. Trimming left V 4 bases short and J 6 bases short, with 12 bases between. The CDR3 is made up of 13 amino acids. CDR1 is LGHDT, CDR2 YNNKEL, per germline (reference sequence). This clonotype was detected a few times. The V call is TRBV3-1, the J call TRBJ1-2; D remains ambiguous. The sample comprised PBMCs or a T cell subset sorted from them (not recorded which). The source of this sequence is an adult woman who had mild COVID-19 (a few samples of this study predate the infection). Cell type and time point are not known. CDR3 sequence: CASSRGPPHGYTF. In DNA form, the CDR3 reads TGTGCCAGCAGCCGCGGCCCACCCCATGGCTACACCTTC. The entire variable domain, with the rest obtained from reference TRBV3-1 and TRBJ1-2, is as follows: DTAVSQTPKYLVTQMGNDKSIKCEQNLGHDTMYWYKQDSKKFLKIMFSYNNKELIINETVPNRFSPKSPDKAHLNLHINSLELGDSAVYFCASSRGPPHGYTFGSGTRLTVV.